The T cell receptor (beta chain) under discussion was sequenced for a study of identical twins. Study-level points and caveats: Donors were not followed over many years; analysis was cross-sectional. A lower insertion count was a feature of abundant cord blood beta clonotypes, with no such feature in memory repertoires.

The V end lost 0 bases, the J end lost 0 bases, and 8 bases lay between the germline ends. The germline CDR1 and CDR2 sequences are MGHRA and YSYEKL. This CDR3 has 15 amino acids. Comments on this clonotype: As yet, its antigen is unknown.

A universal primer site was created by template switching, with the cDNA bearing unique molecular identifiers. Each CDR3 protein gets one entry after TCRdb re-called the 5' RACE reads with MiXCR. Of approximately 630,000 distinct CDR3 sequences listed, about 7.6% are singletons. The sample was also reused in another study, on yellow fever vaccine responses in identical twins.

The specimen was PBMCs. This chain joins TRBV4-1 and TRBJ1-1, with D uncertain. This TCR derives from a woman aged 18-35 years in good health. Here the CDR3 DNA reads TGCGCCAGCAGCCAAGATCAGTCCATGAACACTGAAGCTTTCTTT. This codes for CASSQDQSMNTEAFF.